These 23 T cell receptor beta chains share one sample of origin, sequenced in a study of T cell clonality in common variable immunodeficiency. Study conclusions and caveats: Fewer deletions and N-nucleotide insertions were reportedly seen in common variable immunodeficiency TCR beta sequences.

TCRdb's table, derived via immunoSEQ multiplex PCR, lists solely in-frame clones and lacks some. The sample counts approximately 35,000 clones, none seen once; the ten largest own about 6.1%. The antigens these receptors bind are not known. Sequenced: peripheral blood mononuclear cells. The receptors originated from a human donor with common variable immunodeficiency.

Worth noting for this clone: The CDR3 end lies 3 residues beyond the end of the read and is filled in from the germline J gene. V gene TRBV19 combines with J gene TRBJ2-3, with 8 bases lining up with TRBD2. Germline V CDR1 and CDR2: LNHDA, SQIVND (reference sequence). This CDR3 spans 13 amino acids. V lost 7 bases to trimming and J lost 2 bases; unmatched junction nucleotides: 2. CDR3 protein: CASNSGDTDTQYF. The DNA read from the CDR3 is TGTGCCAGTAATAGCGGGGACACAGATACG.

A remark on this clone: The read comes to an end 3 residues before the CDR3 does, leaving the germline J gene to fill in the end. This chain joins TRBV18 and TRBJ2-7; no reliable D call. The CDR3 loop spans 14 amino acids. The V end lost 2 bases, the J end lost 3 bases, and 11 bases lay between the germline ends. The germline gives CDR1 KGHSH, CDR2 LQKENI. CDR3: CASSPGDKIYEQYF. The covered CDR3 bases are TGTGCCAGCTCACCAGGCGACAAGATCTACGAG.

This clone was seen a handful of times. The missing CDR3 end, 3 residues past where the read stops, is filled in from the germline J gene. This chain uses TRBV2 with TRBJ2-7; TRBD1 matches at 8 bases. Trimming took 5 bases from V and 3 from J; bases not matched to a gene: 6. This CDR3 is built from 14 residues. Per germline, CDR1 SNHLY and CDR2 FYNNEI. CDR3 loop: CASSPRTGSYEQYF. Partial CDR3 DNA: TGTGCCAGCAGTCCCCGGACAGGGAGCTACGAG.

The sequenced part of the CDR3 DNA is TGTGCCAGCAGGGTCCAGGGAGGTCCCTACGAG. Protein product: CASRVQGGPYE. The whole CDR3 protein is CASRVQGGPYEQYF. The chain employs TRBV2 and TRBJ2-7; TRBD2 is a possible D gene (6 bases). The read ends 3 residues before the CDR3 terminus; that terminus is restored from the germline J gene. Trimming removed 6 bases from V and 2 bases from J, with 14 bases in between. From germline, CDR1 is SNHLY and CDR2 FYNNEI. The CDR3 loop spans 14 amino acids. The variable domain in full, completed from reference TRBV2 and TRBJ2-7, reads EPEVTQTPSHQVTQMGQEVILRCVPISNHLYFYWYRQILGQKVEFLVSFYNNEISEKSEIFDDQFSVERPDGSNFTLKIRSTKLEDSAMYFCASRVQGGPYEQYFGPGTRLTVT.

This clone was detected many times. Read coverage stops 3 residues before the CDR3 terminus; the germline J gene supplies the remainder. V gene TRBV19 combines with J gene TRBJ2-6; 9 positions match TRBD2. This CDR3 has 19 residues. Germline trimming cut 3 bases from V and 1 base from J; bases unmatched to any gene: 10. The germline gives CDR1 LNHDA, CDR2 SQIVND (reference sequence). The DNA read from the CDR3 is TGTGCCAGTAGTATTAGGGCTAGCGGGGCCGTTTCTGGGGCCAACGTC. Its protein product is CASSIRASGAVSGANV. The complete CDR3 sequence is CASSIRASGAVSGANVLTF.

A note on this clone: The read terminates 3 residues before the CDR3 end, so the remaining end is supplied by the germline J gene. V usage is TRBV7-9 and J usage is TRBJ2-7; D is undetermined. The CDR3 length is 12 residues. Germline values: CDR1 SEHNR, CDR2 FQNEAQ (reference sequence). V lost 4 bases, J lost 5 bases, and 9 bases lay in between. The covered CDR3 bases are TGTGCCAGCAGCTCCCGCGATAACGAG. Translation: CASSSRDNE. In full, the CDR3 reads CASSSRDNEQYF. The full variable domain, with the rest looked up from reference TRBV7-9 and TRBJ2-7, is DTGVSQNPRHKITKRGQNVTFRCDPISEHNRLYWYRQTLGQGPEFLTYFQNEAQLEKSRLLSDRFSAERPKGSFSTLEIQRTEQGDSAMYLCASSSRDNEQYFGPGTRLTVT.

This clone was seen more than once but under ten times. Read sequence stops 3 residues before the CDR3 end, and the germline J gene provides the missing end. The chain is built from TRBV2 and TRBJ1-2, with D uncertain. This CDR3 region has 13 residues. The ends were cut back, 9 bases at V and 5 bases at J, with 16 bases in the middle. Germline CDR1 and CDR2: SNHLY and FYNNEI. The sequenced part of the CDR3 DNA is TGTGCCAGTACCAACACGGAGACTTATGGC. Translation gives CASTNTETYG. From start to end, the CDR3 is CASTNTETYGYTF.

This clone occurred many times. The CDR3 extends 3 residues past the end of the read, so its final part is completed from the germline J gene. The chain combines TRBV4-1 with TRBJ2-1, with 9 bases lining up with TRBD2. The CDR3 contains 18 residues. V shed 0 bases, J shed 0 bases, and the junction held 6 bases outside the gene matches. Per the germline V gene, CDR1 is MGHRA and CDR2 is YSYEKL. CDR3 DNA (partial): TGCGCCAGCAGCCAAGATCTCCTAGCGGGGATCTCCTACAATGAG. As protein: CASSQDLLAGISYNE. In full, the CDR3 reads CASSQDLLAGISYNEQFF.

For this clone: The CDR3 end is not reached by the read, which stops 3 residues before it; the germline J gene fills it in. The chain has TRBV19 and TRBJ1-5; D not resolved. V shed 7 bases and J shed 4 bases, with 8 bases lying between them. Germline V gene lookup returns CDR1 LNHDA and CDR2 SQIVND (reference sequence). The CDR3 totals 12 residues. CDR3: CASTALNQPQHF. Incomplete CDR3 DNA: TGTGCCAGTACCGCACTTAATCAGCCC.

This clone came up many times. The read halts 3 residues ahead of the CDR3 end, with the missing end drawn from the germline J gene. The V call is TRBV2, the J call TRBJ2-5; TRBD2 agrees at 12 bases. Germline V gene lookup returns CDR1 SNHLY and CDR2 FYNNEI. The CDR3 totals 15 residues. V dropped 6 bases and J dropped 2; count of bases not matched to a gene: 4. CDR3 DNA, as far as it was read: TGTGCCAGCAGAGGACTAGCGGGGAATCAAGAGACC. This codes for CASRGLAGNQET. The entire CDR3 sequence reads CASRGLAGNQETQYF.

The CDR3 bases that were read are TGTGCCAGCAGTCAACAGCGGGGGGGGACCTACGAG. It encodes CASSQQRGGTYE. The whole CDR3 sequence reads CASSQQRGGTYEQYF. J is TRBJ2-7 and V is TRBV2, with TRBD2 matching 10 bases. The DNA ends 3 residues before the CDR3 does, and the rest of the CDR3 is filled in from the germline J gene. Germline trimming cut 5 bases from V and 2 bases from J; bases unmatched to any gene: 6. The length of the CDR3 is 15 residues. Germline CDR1 is SNHLY and CDR2 is FYNNEI.

This clone turned up a few times. The sequenced fragment ends 3 residues before the CDR3 boundary, so the rest is inferred from the germline J gene. The chain uses TRBV19 and TRBJ2-5; D possibly corresponds to TRBD1 (5 bases). V was trimmed by 5 bases and J by 1 base, leaving 11 bases between them. This CDR3 is 14 amino acids long. Germline loops: CDR1 LNHDA, CDR2 SQIVND (reference sequence). The CDR3 loop is CASSPLQAQETQYF. The covered CDR3 bases are TGTGCCAGTAGTCCCTTACAGGCCCAAGAGACC.

This clone was recorded many times. Read coverage stops 3 residues before the CDR3 terminus; the germline J gene supplies the remainder. The V and J genes are TRBV5-5 and TRBJ2-7; 8 bases line up with TRBD2. In germline, CDR1 is SGHKS, CDR2 YYEKEE (reference sequence). The CDR3 has 15 amino acids. Trimming took 0 bases from V and 0 from J; bases not matched to a gene: 2. This chain's CDR3 is CASSLESGGSYEQYF. The CDR3 DNA, read in part, is TGTGCCAGCAGCTTGGAGAGCGGGGGCTCCTACGAG.

This clone was observed at least ten times. The CDR3 end is not reached by the read, which stops 3 residues before it; the germline J gene fills it in. This rearrangement joins TRBV18 to TRBJ2-3; 8 bases match TRBD2. V lost 6 bases to trimming and J lost 0 bases; unmatched junction nucleotides: 5. The CDR3 is 15 residues long. CDR1 and CDR2 from the germline V gene are KGHSH and LQKENI. CDR3 DNA (partial): TGTGCCAGCTCGTTTAGCGGGGTAAGCACAGATACG. Translating gives CASSFSGVSTDT. The entire CDR3 reads CASSFSGVSTDTQYF.

This clone turned up a few times. The CDR3 goes on 3 residues after the read ends, and that part is filled in from the germline J gene. The chain couples TRBV19 to TRBJ2-3; D is uncertain. The germline V and J ends were trimmed by 0 bases and 4 bases, with 11 bases remaining between them. CDR1 is LNHDA and CDR2 is SQIVND in the germline V gene (reference sequence). This CDR3 is built from 15 residues. CDR3 sequence reads: CASSIEARSSDTQYF. CDR3 DNA, as far as it was read: TGTGCCAGTAGTATAGAGGCCAGGTCCTCAGATACG.

This clone was detected a few times. The CDR3 end lies 3 residues beyond the end of the read and is filled in from the germline J gene. This sequence joins TRBV30 and TRBJ2-3; D possibly corresponds to TRBD2 (6 bases). The germline V gene has CDR1 GTSNPN and CDR2 SVGIG (reference sequence). This CDR3 spans 13 amino acids. Trimming removed 1 base from V and 6 bases from J, with 11 bases in between. The CDR3 protein is CAWSGGVGDTQYF. CDR3 bases read: TGTGCCTGGAGTGGGGGGGTTGGGGATACG.

A word on this clone: The read ends 3 residues before the CDR3 terminus; that terminus is restored from the germline J gene. The V and J genes are TRBV18 and TRBJ2-3; D gene unclear. The germline CDR1 and CDR2 sequences are KGHSH and LQKENI. The CDR3 loop spans 12 amino acids. CDR3 in amino acids: CASSPGQSAQYF. CDR3 DNA, as far as it was read: TGTGCCAGCTCACCTGGTCAGTCTGCG.

This clone turned up a few times. The read gets to within 3 residues of the CDR3 end, and the germline J gene fills in the rest. The chain employs TRBV30 and TRBJ1-2; 7 positions match TRBD1. The germline V gene has CDR1 GTSNPN and CDR2 SVGIG (reference sequence). Germline trimming cut 3 bases from V and 6 bases from J; bases unmatched to any gene: 7. The CDR3 has 13 residues. CDR3 DNA, as far as it was read: TGTGCCTGGAGGTGGGACAGTCGGGATGGC. It specifies CAWRWDSRDG. The entire CDR3 is CAWRWDSRDGYTF. The full variable domain, in which reference TRBV30 and TRBJ1-2 provide the parts outside the CDR3, is SQTIHQWPATLVQPVGSPLSLECTVEGTSNPNLYWYRQAAGRGLQLLFYSVGIGQISSEVPQNLSASRPQDRQFILSSKKLLLSDSGFYLCAWRWDSRDGYTFGSGTRLTVV.

CDR3 sequence reads: CAWTPGSGKEKLFF. The part of the CDR3 DNA that was read is TGTGCCTGGACCCCCGGCAGCGGAAAGGAAAAA. J is TRBJ1-4 and V is TRBV30; D not resolved. The CDR3 end is not reached by the read, which stops 3 residues before it; the germline J gene fills it in. The CDR3 contains 14 residues. Germline-derived CDR1 and CDR2 are GTSNPN and SVGIG (reference sequence). V was shortened by 4 bases and J by 8 bases, with 17 bases between the two germline ends.

Incomplete CDR3 DNA: TGTGCCAGTAGTCGAGAACAGGGGAGGGACTATGGC. Amino acids: CASSREQGRDYG. The full CDR3 protein reads CASSREQGRDYGYTF. The genes are TRBV19 and TRBJ1-2, with 7 bases lining up with TRBD1. Read data end 3 residues before the CDR3 end; the end is taken from the germline J gene. The CDR3 spans 15 residues. In germline, CDR1 is LNHDA, CDR2 SQIVND (reference sequence). V shed 5 bases and J 3 bases; nucleotides not matched to a gene: 9.

In this sample, this clone turned up many times. The CDR3 is cut off 3 residues early in the read; its end comes from the germline J gene. The J gene is TRBJ1-2, the V gene TRBV5-1; TRBD1 might be the D (5 bases). Germline CDR1 is SGHRS and CDR2 is YFSETQ. CDR3 size: 12 residues. The V end lost 5 bases, the J end lost 4 bases, and 9 bases lay between the germline ends. The DNA read from the CDR3 is TGCGCCAGCAGAGACAGATCCTATGGC. Its protein is CASRDRSYG. The entire CDR3 reads CASRDRSYGYTF.

This clone was detected ten times or more. The read gets to within 3 residues of the CDR3 end, and the germline J gene fills in the rest. The chain combines TRBV20-1 with TRBJ2-5; 11 bases agree with TRBD2. The junction had 4 bases not matched to a gene; V was cut back by 5 bases and J by 2 bases. The CDR3 sequence is 14 residues long. CDR1 is DFQATT, CDR2 SNEGSKA, per germline (reference sequence). The CDR3 spells CSAFGTSGQETQYF. The part of the CDR3 DNA that was read is TGCAGTGCTTTCGGGACTAGCGGACAAGAGACC.

This clone was seen at least ten times. The CDR3 end lies 3 residues beyond the end of the read and is filled in from the germline J gene. The genes are TRBV5-1 and TRBJ2-5; 9 bases are a match to TRBD2. The germline gives CDR1 SGHRS, CDR2 YFSETQ. The CDR3 length is 17 residues. Trimming removed 1 base from V and 2 bases from J; junction bases left unmatched: 9. CDR3 region: CASSLSGGLQGQETQYF. Incomplete CDR3 DNA: TGCGCCAGCAGCTTGAGCGGGGGGCTTCAGGGGCAAGAGACC.